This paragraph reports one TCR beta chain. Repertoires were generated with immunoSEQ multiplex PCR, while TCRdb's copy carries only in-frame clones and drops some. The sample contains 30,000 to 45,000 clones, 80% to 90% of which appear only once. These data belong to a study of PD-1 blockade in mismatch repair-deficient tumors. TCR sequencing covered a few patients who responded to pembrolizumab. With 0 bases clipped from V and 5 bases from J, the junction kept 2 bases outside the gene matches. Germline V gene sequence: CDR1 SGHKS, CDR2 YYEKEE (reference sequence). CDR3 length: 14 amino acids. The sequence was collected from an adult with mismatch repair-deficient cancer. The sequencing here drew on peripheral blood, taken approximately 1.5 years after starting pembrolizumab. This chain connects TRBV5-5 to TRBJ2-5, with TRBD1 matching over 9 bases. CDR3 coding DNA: TGTGCCAGCAGCTTGGACAGGGGGCGGGAGACCCAGTACTTC. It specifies CASSLDRGRETQYF.